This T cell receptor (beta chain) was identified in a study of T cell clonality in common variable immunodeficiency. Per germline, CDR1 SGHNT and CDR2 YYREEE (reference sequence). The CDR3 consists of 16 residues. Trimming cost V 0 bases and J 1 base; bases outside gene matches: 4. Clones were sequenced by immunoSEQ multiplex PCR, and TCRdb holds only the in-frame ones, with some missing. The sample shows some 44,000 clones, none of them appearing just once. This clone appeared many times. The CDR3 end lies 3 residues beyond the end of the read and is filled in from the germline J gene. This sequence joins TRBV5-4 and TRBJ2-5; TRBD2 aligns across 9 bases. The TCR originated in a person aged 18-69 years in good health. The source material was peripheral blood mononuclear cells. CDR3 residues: CASSLGGSGGQETQYF. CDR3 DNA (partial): TGTGCCAGCAGCTTGGGGGGTAGCGGGGGCCAAGAGACC.